This T cell receptor (beta chain) came from a study of shared T cell receptors in the human thymus. The method was immunoSEQ multiplex PCR; TCRdb's version includes in-frame clones alone and lacks a portion of them. The data contain about 730,000 clones, approximately 83% of them seen just once; the ten biggest clones take up around 0.0099%. The CDR3 is 14 residues long. Trimming took off 5 bases at V and 6 bases at J, with 17 bases between the two ends. CDR1 and CDR2 from the germline V gene are SEHNR and FQNEAQ (reference sequence). This same sample was also part of a study on human thymus T cells.

The chain employs TRBV7-9 and TRBJ2-7; D possibly corresponds to TRBD2 (5 bases). Material for sequencing was thymocytes. This TCR was recovered from a girl under two years old with a congenital heart defect. Written as DNA, the CDR3 is TGTGCCAGCAGCCCTTTAAGTGAGGGCGGCGAGCAGTACTTC. It encodes CASSPLSEGGEQYF.